Shown below are 16 T cell receptor beta chains from a single sample sequenced in a study of blood T cell repertoires in COVID-19. Some clones are missing from TCRdb's copy, which holds only in-frame ones; the method was immunoSEQ multiplex PCR. The sample shows approximately 50,000 clones, around 86% of them seen only once. The source material was peripheral blood. The source is a middle-aged man with active COVID-19.

The chain recombines TRBV28 with TRBJ2-7, with D hard to call. The CDR3 sequence is 17 residues long. V dropped 2 bases and J dropped 4 bases, with 21 bases sitting between them. Germline CDR1 and CDR2: MDHEN and SYDVKM. The CDR3 loop reads CASSLPSSGTPFYEQYF. The DNA for the CDR3 is TGTGCCAGCAGTTTACCGTCTTCAGGAACTCCTTTTTACGAGCAGTACTTC.

The chain is built from TRBV7-9 and TRBJ1-4; D is undetermined. CDR1 SEHNR and CDR2 FQNEAQ come from the germline V gene (reference sequence). Trimming left V 1 base short and J 8 bases short, with 14 bases between. The CDR3 totals 15 residues. CDR3 DNA sequence: TGTGCCAGCAGCTTAGTCGGAGGAGGGCCGGAAAAACTGTTTTTT. Translated: CASSLVGGGPEKLFF.

The chain uses TRBV14 and TRBJ1-6; unclear D gene. CDR3 size: 15 residues. V was pared by 3 bases and J by 7 bases, with 13 bases between. From germline, CDR1 is SGHDN and CDR2 FVKESK. The CDR3: CASSQRESWNSPLHF. CDR3 nucleotides: TGTGCCAGCAGCCAGAGGGAGAGCTGGAATTCACCCCTCCACTTT.

The chain recombines TRBV27 with TRBJ2-3, with 9 bases identical to TRBD2. V trimming: 2 bases; J trimming: 0 bases; junction bases outside the gene matches: 0. This CDR3 contains 15 residues. CDR1 and CDR2 (germline): MNHEY, SMNVEV (reference sequence). The CDR3 nucleotides read TGTGCCAGCAGTTTAACTAGCGGGAGCACAGATACGCAGTATTTT. It translates to CASSLTSGSTDTQYF.

The chain couples TRBV7-2 to TRBJ2-1, with D possibly being TRBD2 (5 bases). Deletions cut 7 bases from V and 15 bases from J, with 19 bases between. This CDR3 comprises 12 residues. Germline CDR1 and CDR2: SGHTA and FQGNSA. DNA for the CDR3: TGTGCCAGCACCTCCTCCCTCGGGGTACGGTTCTTC. Amino acid sequence: CASTSSLGVRFF.

The chain recombines TRBV27 with TRBJ1-2; the match to TRBD1 covers 12 bases. V was pared by 2 bases and J by 7 bases, with 5 bases of the junction left unmatched. Germline CDR1 MNHEY, CDR2 SMNVEV (reference sequence). The CDR3 runs 15 residues. CDR3 sequence reads: CASSLVGQGALGYTF. CDR3 DNA: TGTGCCAGCAGTTTAGTGGGACAGGGGGCTCTTGGCTACACCTTC.

The chain employs TRBV13 and TRBJ2-7; 7 positions match TRBD1. Unmatched junction bases numbered 16, after V lost 1 base and J lost 1 base. The V gene's germline CDR1 is PRHDT and CDR2 FYEKMQ (reference sequence). The CDR3 has 19 amino acids. This CDR3 reads CASSLERSGAVQGSYEQYF. The CDR3 region has the DNA TGTGCCAGCAGCTTAGAACGCTCCGGGGCGGTACAGGGGTCCTACGAGCAGTACTTC.

The V call is TRBV9, the J call TRBJ2-3; no clear D gene. Trimming left V 3 bases short and J 8 bases short, with 13 bases between. Germline CDR1 SGDLS, CDR2 YYNGEE. This CDR3 is built from 13 residues. The CDR3, as DNA: TGTGCCAGCAGCGATCCTGCTTTAGCTACGCAGTATTTT. Its protein product is CASSDPALATQYF. The whole variable domain, filled in from reference TRBV9 and TRBJ2-3, reads DSGVTQTPKHLITATGQRVTLRCSPRSGDLSVYWYQQSLDQGLQFLIQYYNGEERAKGNILERFSAQQFPDLHSELNLSSLELGDSALYFCASSDPALATQYFGPGTRLTVL.

The chain employs TRBV3-1 (or the pseudogene TRBV3-2) and TRBJ2-1; 14 nucleotides line up with TRBD2. Germline CDR1 and CDR2: LGHDT and YNNKEL (reference sequence). V lost 4 bases and J lost 8; bases outside the gene matches: 4. This CDR3 has 15 residues. The CDR3: CASSLGLAGGYEQFF. Written as DNA, the CDR3 is TGTGCCAGCAGCCTTGGACTAGCGGGGGGTTATGAGCAGTTCTTC.

V gene TRBV6-5 combines with J gene TRBJ1-5, with D perhaps matching TRBD1 (5 bases). This CDR3 contains 16 residues. Germline V gives CDR1 MNHEY, CDR2 SVGAGI. V lost 3 bases and J 0 bases, leaving 12 bases between the germline ends. The CDR3 region is CASSYTFQGSNQPQHF. CDR3 coding DNA: TGTGCCAGCAGTTATACCTTCCAGGGTAGCAATCAGCCCCAGCATTTT.

The gene calls are TRBV4-3 and TRBJ2-3; 7 bases are shared with TRBD2. Trimming removed 0 bases from V and 0 bases from J; junction bases left unmatched: 9. Germline loops: CDR1 LGHNA, CDR2 YSLEER. The CDR3 is made up of 18 amino acids. CDR3 coding DNA: TGCGCCAGCAGCCAAGAGGGGCGGGGGAGCTCTAGCACAGATACGCAGTATTTT. It codes for CASSQEGRGSSSTDTQYF.

The chain combines TRBV5-1 with TRBJ2-6, with TRBD1 matching over 7 bases. Germline V gives CDR1 SGHRS, CDR2 YFSETQ. V lost 4 bases, J lost 0 bases, and 7 bases stayed unmatched. This CDR3 has 17 residues. The DNA for the CDR3 is TGCGCCAGCAGCGAAGGGACAGTAAACTCTGGGGCCAACGTCCTGACTTTC. Amino acid sequence: CASSEGTVNSGANVLTF.

The chain carries TRBV7-2 and TRBJ2-3; 8 bases are a match to TRBD2. The trim removed 2 bases at V and 5 bases at J, leaving 6 bases unmatched. The CDR3 consists of 15 residues. From germline, CDR1 is SGHTA and CDR2 FQGNSA. CDR3 sequence reads: CASSLTGGSGDTQYF. The CDR3 DNA follows: TGTGCCAGCAGCTTAACGGGAGGGTCCGGAGATACGCAGTATTTT.

J is TRBJ2-2 and V is TRBV5-1; TRBD1 aligns across 7 bases. With 6 bases clipped from V and 2 bases from J, the junction kept 7 bases outside the gene matches. CDR1 and CDR2 from the germline V gene are SGHRS and YFSETQ. The CDR3 length is 15 residues. CDR3 coding DNA: TGCGCCAGCACCTCGACAGGGTTCAACACCGGGGAGCTGTTTTTT. It is translated as CASTSTGFNTGELFF.

The chain couples TRBV6-2 or TRBV6-3 to TRBJ1-1, with D unclear. CDR3 length: 15 residues. V was shortened by 1 base and J by 3 bases, with 12 bases between the two germline ends. Germline values: CDR1 MNHEY, CDR2 SVGEGT. As DNA, the CDR3 is TGTGCCAGCAGTTACTTTGGACTTGGGGACACTGAAGCTTTCTTT. It codes for CASSYFGLGDTEAFF.

The chain joins TRBV5-1 to TRBJ1-4; unclear D gene. Trimming removed 5 bases from V and 0 bases from J, with 8 bases in between. CDR3 size: 14 residues. Germline V gene sequence: CDR1 SGHRS, CDR2 YFSETQ. Here the CDR3 reads CASSERSTNEKLFF. The CDR3 DNA reads TGCGCCAGCAGTGAGAGATCAACTAATGAAAAACTGTTTTTT.